One and the same sample provided the 31 T cell receptor beta chains below, sequenced in a study of T cells in Graves' hyperthyroidism and ophthalmopathy. RNA transcripts yielded amplified TCR beta CDR3 regions. A first-round RT-PCR of the TCR CDR3 used the HTBI primer set. TCRdb itself ran the multiplex PCR reads through MiXCR, one entry per CDR3 protein. The data contain 550,000 to 700,000 distinct CDR3 sequences, 46% of them singletons. Sequencing was performed on peripheral blood or thyroid tissue (not recorded which). All receptors derive from an adult woman with Graves' disease, either hyperthyroidism or ophthalmopathy (not recorded which).

The chain couples TRBV20-1 to TRBJ1-1; the D gene is possibly TRBD1 (5 bases). Germline loops: CDR1 DFQATT, CDR2 SNEGSKA (reference sequence). This CDR3 is 14 amino acids long. V was clipped by 3 bases and J by 6 bases, with 17 bases between them. The CDR3 DNA is TGCAGTGCTAGCTATGGACACCTCGGGGCTGAAGCTTTCTTT. It is translated as CSASYGHLGAEAFF.

The gene calls are TRBV20-1 and TRBJ2-3; tentatively, D is TRBD2 (6 bases). The V end lost 7 bases, the J end lost 4 bases, and 15 bases lay between the germline ends. The CDR3 is 13 amino acids. Germline-derived CDR1 and CDR2 are DFQATT and SNEGSKA (reference sequence). CDR3 in DNA: TGCAGTGAAAGCGGGCTGACCTCAGATACGCAGTATTTT. It yields the protein CSESGLTSDTQYF.

This clonotype was recorded many times. The chain employs TRBV20-1 and TRBJ2-2; 8 bases match TRBD2. The V and J ends lost 1 base and 6 bases, in that order; junction bases with no gene match: 10. Germline V gene sequence: CDR1 DFQATT, CDR2 SNEGSKA (reference sequence). The CDR3 covers 16 residues. CDR3 DNA sequence: TGCAGTGCTAGAGTGGATGTTGAGCGGGAGTCCGGGGAGCTGTTTTTT. Its translation: CSARVDVERESGELFF.

This chain links TRBV14 with TRBJ2-3; maybe TRBD2 (5 bases). The CDR3 runs to 14 residues. V lost 0 bases to trimming and J lost 6 bases, with 10 bases between them. The germline V gene has CDR1 SGHDN and CDR2 FVKESK. The CDR3 protein is CASSQDPWEDTQYF. CDR3 nucleotide sequence: TGTGCCAGCAGCCAAGACCCCTGGGAGGATACGCAGTATTTT.

This clonotype occurred many times. The CDR3 protein is CAVQGAGTEAFF. In DNA form, the CDR3 reads TGTGCCGTACAGGGGGCGGGCACTGAAGCTTTCTTT. The chain is built from TRBV10-3 and TRBJ1-1; 9 nucleotides agree with TRBD1. Germline V lookup: CDR1 ENHRY, CDR2 SYGVKD. Trimming at V came to 11 bases and at J to 4 bases, leaving 5 bases not matched to a gene. CDR3 length: 12 residues.

This chain joins TRBV29-1 and TRBJ1-2; no clear D gene. Germline V gives CDR1 SQVTM, CDR2 ANQGSEA. The CDR3 has 11 residues. Deletions cut 4 bases from V and 6 bases from J, with 9 bases between. The DNA for the CDR3 is TGCAGCGTTGTTGCCGGGAATGGCTACACCTTC. This encodes CSVVAGNGYTF. The full variable domain, with the rest looked up from reference TRBV29-1 and TRBJ1-2, is SAVISQKPSRDICQRGTSLTIQCQVDSQVTMMFWYRQQPGQSLTLIATANQGSEATYESGFVIDKFPISRPNLTFSTLTVSNMSPEDSSIYLCSVVAGNGYTFGSGTRLTVV.

This clonotype was detected ten times or more. V gene TRBV19 combines with J gene TRBJ2-2, with D unresolved. Deletions cut 3 bases from V and 4 bases from J, with 6 bases between. Germline CDR1 is LNHDA and CDR2 is SQIVND (reference sequence). This CDR3 is 13 amino acids long. The CDR3 DNA follows: TGTGCCAGTAGTATTAAGGGCACCGGGGAGCTGTTTTTT. Its protein is CASSIKGTGELFF.

The chain joins TRBV5-1 to TRBJ2-7, with D maybe TRBD2 (5 bases). The germline V gene encodes CDR1 SGHRS and CDR2 YFSETQ. The CDR3 totals 15 residues. With 3 bases removed from V and 7 bases from J, the gap between germline ends came to 20 bases. The chain's CDR3 is CASSSGPPLEDEQYF. CDR3 in DNA: TGCGCCAGCAGCTCAGGCCCCCCCTTGGAGGATGAGCAGTACTTC.

V gene TRBV29-1 combines with J gene TRBJ2-7; 7 bases align to TRBD1. This CDR3 has 14 amino acids. Germline V gene sequence: CDR1 SQVTM, CDR2 ANQGSEA. V was clipped by 7 bases and J by 0 bases; unmatched bases: 9. This CDR3 is CSARTGASSYEQYF. CDR3 in DNA: TGCAGCGCCAGGACAGGCGCCAGCTCCTACGAGCAGTACTTC.

This clonotype was found many times. The chain links TRBV6-6 to TRBJ2-6; the D gene is possibly TRBD1 (5 bases). The germline CDR1 and CDR2 sequences are MNHNY and SVGAGI (reference sequence). This CDR3 is built from 19 residues. Trimming cost V 7 bases and J 2 bases, with 24 bases left between them. Here the CDR3 reads CASNPTQERLRAGANVLTF. The CDR3 nucleotides are TGTGCCAGCAACCCGACACAGGAAAGGTTAAGGGCTGGGGCCAACGTCCTGACTTTC.

Points on this clonotype: One junction end disagrees with the germline gene, perhaps due to a read error. The J gene is TRBJ2-7, the V gene TRBV7-9; D is uncertain. From germline, CDR1 is SEHNR and CDR2 FQNEAQ (reference sequence). CDR3 length: 12 residues. Here the CDR3 DNA reads TGTGCCAGCAGCTTTGCGGTCGGCGAGCAGCACTTC. It yields the protein CASSFAVGEQHF.

This clonotype was detected a few times. V gene TRBV24-1 combines with J gene TRBJ1-2, with D possibly matching TRBD1 (5 bases). V dropped 4 bases and J dropped 4 bases, with 12 bases sitting between them. Germline CDR1 reads KGHDR; CDR2 reads SFDVKD. This CDR3 has 14 residues. DNA for the CDR3: TGTGCCACCAGTGACCCCGGGACTGTCTATGGCTACACCTTC. Its protein is CATSDPGTVYGYTF.

This clonotype was detected ten times or more. CDR3 in DNA: TGTGCCAGCAGCGCCCCGGGGGCGGGTTCATTCTATGGCTACACCTTC. It encodes CASSAPGAGSFYGYTF. The chain carries TRBV9 and TRBJ1-2; the D gene is possibly TRBD1 (6 bases). CDR1 is SGDLS, CDR2 YYNGEE, per germline. The CDR3 runs to 16 residues. Trimming removed 3 bases from V and 4 bases from J, with 19 bases in between.

This clonotype came up many times. The rearrangement joins TRBV10-3 to TRBJ1-5; D is possibly TRBD1 (5 bases). This CDR3 has 13 amino acids. Trimming removed 10 bases from V and 3 bases from J, with 13 bases in between. From germline, CDR1 is ENHRY and CDR2 SYGVKD. DNA of the CDR3: TGTGCCACCGTGGACACAACCAATCAGCCCCAGCATTTT. Its protein product is CATVDTTNQPQHF.

This clonotype was seen many times. As DNA, the CDR3 is TGTGCCACCAGCAGAGTGGCTTACACTGAAGCTTTCTTT. It specifies CATSRVAYTEAFF. The V call is TRBV15, the J call TRBJ1-1; D unclear. Germline CDR1 is LNHNV and CDR2 is YYDKDF (reference sequence). This CDR3 has 13 residues. Trimming removed 1 base from V and 3 bases from J, with 6 bases in between.

J is TRBJ1-5 and V is TRBV2; 8 nucleotides line up with TRBD1. The germline gives CDR1 SNHLY, CDR2 FYNNEI. The junction had 7 bases not matched to a gene; V was cut back by 11 bases and J by 1 base. The CDR3 consists of 14 residues. The CDR3 bases are TGTGCCGAGGACAGGGAATGGAGCAATCAGCCCCAGCATTTT. This translates into CAEDREWSNQPQHF. The variable domain in full, with the rest retrieved from reference TRBV2 and TRBJ1-5, is EPEVTQTPSHQVTQMGQEVILRCVPISNHLYFYWYRQILGQKVEFLVSFYNNEISEKSEIFDDQFSVERPDGSNFTLKIRSTKLEDSAMYFCAEDREWSNQPQHFGDGTRLSIL.

V is TRBV7-2 and J is TRBJ1-2; the D is unclear. Germline-derived CDR1 and CDR2 are SGHTA and FQGNSA. The CDR3 is made up of 16 amino acids. Trimming took 5 bases from V and 9 from J, leaving 25 bases between them. This CDR3 is CASSEVVGSESRSYTF. CDR3 bases: TGTGCCAGCAGCGAAGTGGTGGGCTCAGAGAGTCGCAGCTACACCTTC.

In the case of this clonotype: The CDR3 does not end in the conserved phenylalanine or tryptophan, so this is likely a read error. Because the CDR3's place on the DNA is in doubt, the DNA is left out and the CDR3 is given as listed by TCRdb. The rearrangement joins TRBV20-1 to TRBJ1-6; the table assigns TRBD1, which was not confirmed against the DNA. The V gene's germline CDR1 is DFQATT and CDR2 SNEGSKA (reference sequence). The CDR3 is made up of 10 amino acids, end residues included. This CDR3 reads CSAEGQGTYN.

The rearrangement links TRBV24-1 to TRBJ2-7; 8 bases align to TRBD1. Germline CDR1 reads KGHDR; CDR2 reads SFDVKD. The CDR3 runs to 14 residues. V was clipped by 2 bases and J by 3 bases; unmatched bases: 2. In nucleotides, the CDR3 is TGTGCCACCAGTGATTCCGGGACAGGCTACGAGCAGTACTTC. Translating gives CATSDSGTGYEQYF.

This clonotype was detected many times. This chain links TRBV11-1 with TRBJ2-7, with a possible D match to TRBD1 (6 bases). The germline CDR1 and CDR2 sequences are SGHAT and FQDESV (reference sequence). The CDR3 spans 17 residues. The V end was cut by 4 bases, the J end by 7 bases, with 26 bases between. CDR3 amino acids: CASSSRSNRVGEREQYF. As DNA, the CDR3 is TGTGCCAGCAGCTCCCGGTCCAACAGGGTAGGGGAGCGGGAGCAGTACTTC.

This clonotype was observed once. This rearrangement joins TRBV10-3 to TRBJ1-5; 9 bases line up with TRBD1. The CDR3 is 16 amino acids. The V and J ends lost 3 bases and 4 bases, in that order; junction bases with no gene match: 7. The germline gives CDR1 ENHRY, CDR2 SYGVKD. The CDR3 coding sequence is TGTGCCATCAGTGATCACAGGACAGGGGTGAATCAGCCCCAGCATTTT. It codes for CAISDHRTGVNQPQHF.

This clonotype was seen ten or more times. The chain recombines TRBV5-1 with TRBJ2-5, with D perhaps TRBD2 (6 bases). V shed 3 bases and J shed 5 bases, with 17 bases lying between them. This CDR3 region has 15 residues. Per germline, CDR1 SGHRS and CDR2 YFSETQ. The CDR3 coding sequence is TGCGCCAGCAGCTACGCGGGGAGTGGCGGGGAGACCCAGTACTTC. This encodes CASSYAGSGGETQYF.

The count of this clonotype is one. Because it lacks the conserved phenylalanine or tryptophan at the end, this CDR3 is likely a read error. The DNA is left out, because the CDR3 cannot be placed on it with certainty; the CDR3 is given as TCRdb lists it. The V call is TRBV29-1, the J call TRBJ2-2; the table's D call of TRBD1 was not tested on the DNA. Germline lookup yields CDR1 SQVTM and CDR2 ANQGSEA. The CDR3 is 9 amino acids long, termini counted. CDR3: CSVRKGSGT.

Turning to this clonotype: At one of its ends the junction is not consistent with the germline gene, which may arise from a read error. CDR3 in amino acids: CASSLDWSEDSHLHF. CDR3 sequence (DNA): TGTGCCAGCAGCTTGGACTGGAGTGAGGATTCACACCTCCACTTT. This chain uses TRBV5-8 with TRBJ1-6, with D hard to call. From germline, CDR1 is SGHTS and CDR2 YDEGEE. The CDR3 is made up of 15 amino acids. The full variable domain, completed using reference TRBV5-8 and TRBJ1-6, is EAGVTQSPTHLIKTRGQQATLRCSPISGHTSVYWYQQALGLGLQFLLWYDEGEERNRGNFPPRFSGRQFPNYSSELNVNALELEDSALYLCASSLDWSEDSHLHFGNGTRLTVT.

This clonotype was seen ten or more times. The chain is built from TRBV4-1 and TRBJ1-1; no clear D. Between the trimmed V and J ends, which lost 2 bases and 5 bases, there was a span of 15 bases. The CDR3 has 15 amino acids. The germline V gene has CDR1 MGHRA and CDR2 YSYEKL. The CDR3 region has the DNA TGCGCCAGCAGCCAACCGACGCGGGGAGGGACTGAAGCTTTCTTT. Amino acids: CASSQPTRGGTEAFF.

The gene calls are TRBV7-8 and TRBJ1-5; D gene unclear. The V gene lost 7 bases and the J gene lost 1 base, with 11 bases spanning the gap. The CDR3 runs to 14 residues. Germline assignment: CDR1 SGHVS and CDR2 FQNEAQ. This CDR3 is CASTPLGSNQPQHF. CDR3 DNA: TGTGCCAGCACCCCGCTGGGGAGCAATCAGCCCCAGCATTTT.

The sample holds many counts of this clonotype. The CDR3 DNA sequence: TGTGCCAGCAGCCCCCGAGACTATGGCTACACCTTC. This translates into CASSPRDYGYTF. The chain recombines TRBV28 with TRBJ1-2, with unresolved D. There are 12 residues in the CDR3. Germline V gives CDR1 MDHEN, CDR2 SYDVKM. V lost 6 bases to trimming and J lost 3 bases, with 8 bases between them.

This clonotype was recorded a few times. The chain carries TRBV19 and TRBJ1-1; maybe TRBD1 (6 bases). The CDR3 is 16 residues long. CDR1 and CDR2 from the germline V gene are LNHDA and SQIVND (reference sequence). V lost 5 bases, J lost 3 bases, and 19 bases lay in between. The CDR3 loop is CASSPGRGALDTEAFF. As DNA, the CDR3 is TGTGCCAGTAGTCCTGGACGGGGGGCGTTGGACACTGAAGCTTTCTTT.

J is TRBJ2-7 and V is TRBV29-1, with TRBD2 identical over 10 bases. The CDR3 extends over 15 amino acids. Germline CDR1 reads SQVTM; CDR2 reads ANQGSEA. V shed 1 base, J shed 3 bases, and the junction held 6 bases outside the gene matches. The CDR3 DNA reads as TGCAGCGTTGAAGCGGGGGGACTAGCGAGCTACGAGCAGTACTTC. This codes for CSVEAGGLASYEQYF.

This clonotype occurred many times. The chain employs TRBV6-1 and TRBJ1-1; D may be TRBD1 (6 bases). V dropped 6 bases and J dropped 1 base, with 9 bases sitting between them. Germline V lookup: CDR1 MNHNS, CDR2 SASEGT. CDR3 length: 13 residues. CDR3 protein: CASRDSPNTEAFF. The CDR3 DNA sequence: TGTGCCAGCAGGGACAGCCCGAACACTGAAGCTTTCTTT.

The chain recombines TRBV19 with TRBJ1-5, with unresolved D. CDR1 is LNHDA and CDR2 is SQIVND in the germline V gene (reference sequence). The CDR3 spans 15 residues. V lost 6 bases to trimming and J lost 11 bases, with 23 bases between them. DNA of the CDR3: TGTGCCAGTAGCAGACTAGCGGGAGTTCAAGAGACCCAGCATTTT. This encodes CASSRLAGVQETQHF. Combining the CDR3 with reference TRBV19 and TRBJ1-5 gives the whole variable domain DGGITQSPKYLFRKEGQNVTLSCEQNLNHDAMYWYRQDPGQGLRLIYYSQIVNDFQKGDIAEGYSVSREKKESFPLTVTSAQKNPTAFYLCASSRLAGVQETQHFGDGTRLSIL.